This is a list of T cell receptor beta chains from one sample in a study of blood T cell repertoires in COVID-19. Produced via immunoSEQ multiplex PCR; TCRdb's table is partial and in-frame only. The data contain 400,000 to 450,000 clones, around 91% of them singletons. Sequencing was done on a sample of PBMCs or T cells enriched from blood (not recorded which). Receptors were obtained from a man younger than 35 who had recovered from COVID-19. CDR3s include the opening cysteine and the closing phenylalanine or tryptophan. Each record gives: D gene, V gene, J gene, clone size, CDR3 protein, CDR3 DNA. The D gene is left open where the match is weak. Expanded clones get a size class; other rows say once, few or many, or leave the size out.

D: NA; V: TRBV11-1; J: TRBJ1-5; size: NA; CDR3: CASSKQGNSNQPQHF; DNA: TGTGCCAGCAGCAAACAGGGAAATAGCAATCAGCCCCAGCATTTT
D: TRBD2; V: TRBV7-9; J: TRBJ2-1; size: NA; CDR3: CASRRLAGDNEQFF; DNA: TGTGCCAGCAGAAGACTAGCGGGAGACAATGAGCAGTTCTTC
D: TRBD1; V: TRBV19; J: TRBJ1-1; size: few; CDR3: CASDRVGTEAFF; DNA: TGTGCCAGTGACAGGGTTGGCACTGAAGCTTTCTTT
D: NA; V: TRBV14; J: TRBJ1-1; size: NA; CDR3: CASSQEVRNTEAFF; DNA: TGTGCCAGCAGCCAAGAGGTTAGGAACACTGAAGCTTTCTTT
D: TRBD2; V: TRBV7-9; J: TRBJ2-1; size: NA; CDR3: CASSPPGGARNEQFF; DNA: TGTGCCAGCAGCCCCCCCGGGGGGGCCCGCAATGAGCAGTTCTTC
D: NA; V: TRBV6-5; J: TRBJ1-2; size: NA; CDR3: CASSYGPSTGNYGYTF; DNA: TGTGCCAGCAGTTACGGACCTTCCACAGGGAACTATGGCTACACCTTC
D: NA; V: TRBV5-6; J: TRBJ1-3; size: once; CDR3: CASSLTLRGNTIYF; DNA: TGTGCCAGCAGCTTGACGTTACGGGGAAACACCATATATTTT
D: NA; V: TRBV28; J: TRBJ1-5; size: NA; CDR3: CATILGRTGGQHF; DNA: TGTGCCACCATCCTGGGCAGGACGGGAGGGCAGCATTTT
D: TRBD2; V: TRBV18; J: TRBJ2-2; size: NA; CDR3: CASSPGLDDGELFF; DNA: TGTGCCAGCTCACCGGGACTAGACGATGGGGAGCTGTTTTTT
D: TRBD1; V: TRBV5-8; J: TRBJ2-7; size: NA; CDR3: CASSLLRQGRYEQYF; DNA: TGTGCCAGCAGCTTGTTGAGACAGGGTCGCTACGAGCAGTACTTC
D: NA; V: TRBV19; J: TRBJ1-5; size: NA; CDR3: CASSRQTYEQPQHF; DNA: TGTGCCAGTAGTCGCCAAACGTACGAGCAGCCCCAGCATTTT
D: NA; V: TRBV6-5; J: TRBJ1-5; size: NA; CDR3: CASRPDGGKPQHF; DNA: TGTGCCAGCAGGCCGGACGGGGGAAAGCCCCAGCATTTT
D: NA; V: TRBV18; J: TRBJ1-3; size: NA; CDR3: CASSFDRVSGNTIYF; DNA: TGTGCCAGCTCATTCGACAGAGTCTCTGGAAACACCATATATTTT
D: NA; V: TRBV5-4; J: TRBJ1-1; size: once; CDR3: CASSLGGGGTEAFF; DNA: TGTGCCAGCAGCTTGGGGGGGGGAGGCACTGAAGCTTTCTTT
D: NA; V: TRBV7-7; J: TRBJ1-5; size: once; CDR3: CASSQPYRNSNQPQHF; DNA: TGTGCCAGCAGCCAACCATACAGGAATAGCAATCAGCCCCAGCATTTT
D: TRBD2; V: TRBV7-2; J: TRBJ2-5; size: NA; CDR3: CASRRTSGVETQYF; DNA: TGTGCCAGCAGGCGAACTAGCGGGGTAGAGACCCAGTACTTC
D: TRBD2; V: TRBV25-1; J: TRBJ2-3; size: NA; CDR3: CASTGGGDTQYF; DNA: TGTGCCAGCACCGGCGGGGGGGATACGCAGTATTTT
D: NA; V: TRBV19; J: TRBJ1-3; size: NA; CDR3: CASSISGGTLSGNTIYF; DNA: TGTGCCAGTAGTATCTCAGGCGGGACTCTCTCTGGAAACACCATATATTTT
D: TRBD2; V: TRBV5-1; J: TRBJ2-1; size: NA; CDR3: CASRRTSGRLSDEQFF; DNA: TGCGCCAGCAGGCGGACTAGCGGGAGGCTTTCCGATGAGCAGTTCTTC
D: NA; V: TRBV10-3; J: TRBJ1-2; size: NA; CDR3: CAISEAADQSSYTF; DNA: TGTGCCATCAGTGAGGCGGCCGATCAGAGTAGCTACACCTTC
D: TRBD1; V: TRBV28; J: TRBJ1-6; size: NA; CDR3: CASSWGDRARAPLHF; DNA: TGTGCCAGCAGTTGGGGGGACAGGGCGAGGGCACCCCTCCACTTT
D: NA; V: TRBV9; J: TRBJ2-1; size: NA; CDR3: CASSVVREGEQFF; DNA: TGTGCCAGCAGCGTAGTGAGGGAAGGTGAGCAGTTCTTC
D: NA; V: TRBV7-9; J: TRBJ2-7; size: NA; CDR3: CASSLVWAVWGPFYEQYF; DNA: TGTGCCAGCAGCTTAGTCTGGGCGGTTTGGGGCCCGTTCTACGAGCAGTACTTC
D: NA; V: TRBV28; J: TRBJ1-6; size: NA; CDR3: CASSPPKHSYNSPLHF; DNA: TGTGCCAGCAGTCCTCCGAAACACTCCTATAATTCACCCCTCCACTTT
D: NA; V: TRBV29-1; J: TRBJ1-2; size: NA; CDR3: CSVEDVEMIDYGYTF; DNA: TGCAGCGTTGAAGATGTGGAGATGATTGACTATGGCTACACCTTC
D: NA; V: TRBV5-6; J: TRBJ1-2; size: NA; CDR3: CASSLGTNYGYTF; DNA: TGTGCCAGCAGCTTGGGTACTAACTATGGCTACACCTTC
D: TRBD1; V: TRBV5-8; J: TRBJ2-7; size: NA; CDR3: CASSFWTGLAYEQYF; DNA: TGTGCCAGCAGCTTCTGGACAGGGCTGGCCTACGAGCAGTACTTC
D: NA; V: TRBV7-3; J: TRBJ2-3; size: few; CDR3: CASSLNNGGRDTQYF; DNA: TGTGCCAGCAGCTTAAATAACGGGGGAAGGGATACGCAGTATTTT
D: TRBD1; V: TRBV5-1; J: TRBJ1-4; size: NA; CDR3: CASSLLGQGTNEKLFF; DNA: TGCGCCAGCAGCTTGTTGGGACAGGGCACTAATGAAAAACTGTTTTTT
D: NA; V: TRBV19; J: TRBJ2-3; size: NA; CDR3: CASSLGQFVTDTQYF; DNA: TGTGCCAGTAGCCTCGGACAGTTCGTCACAGATACGCAGTATTTT
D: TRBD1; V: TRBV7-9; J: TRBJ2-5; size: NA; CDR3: CASSLGTGTWETQYF; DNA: TGTGCCAGCAGCTTGGGGACAGGGACGTGGGAGACCCAGTACTTC
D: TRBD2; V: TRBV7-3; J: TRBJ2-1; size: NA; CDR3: CASSLTGTSGIYEQFF; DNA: TGTGCCAGCAGCTTAACAGGGACTAGCGGGATTTATGAGCAGTTCTTC
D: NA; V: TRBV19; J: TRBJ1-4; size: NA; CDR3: CASSSQAFAKEKLFF; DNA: TGTGCCAGTAGTTCTCAGGCCTTTGCGAAGGAAAAACTGTTTTTT
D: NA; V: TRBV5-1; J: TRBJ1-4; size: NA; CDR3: CASSPQGRGEKLFF; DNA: TGCGCCAGCAGCCCACAGGGACGGGGAGAAAAACTGTTTTTT
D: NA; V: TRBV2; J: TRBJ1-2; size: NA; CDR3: CASLPGGADYGYTF; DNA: TGTGCCAGCCTGCCTGGGGGGGCAGACTATGGCTACACCTTC
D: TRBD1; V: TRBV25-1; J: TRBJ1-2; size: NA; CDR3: CASSESRAGGYGYTF; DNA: TGTGCCAGCAGTGAATCACGGGCAGGGGGCTATGGCTACACCTTC
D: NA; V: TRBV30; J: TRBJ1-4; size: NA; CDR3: CAWSAGFGREKLFF; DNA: TGTGCCTGGAGTGCGGGGTTCGGTAGGGAAAAACTGTTTTTT
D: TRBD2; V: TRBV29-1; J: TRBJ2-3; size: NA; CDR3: CSVLGGAEGTDTQYF; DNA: TGCAGCGTTTTGGGAGGGGCAGAAGGCACAGATACGCAGTATTTT
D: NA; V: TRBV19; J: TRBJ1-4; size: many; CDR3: CASSTQGTKLVEKLFF; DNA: TGTGCCAGTAGTACGCAGGGGACTAAGCTTGTTGAAAAACTGTTTTTT
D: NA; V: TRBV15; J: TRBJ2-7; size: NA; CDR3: CATSRSPGGGYEQYF; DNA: TGTGCCACCAGCAGATCTCCCGGAGGAGGCTACGAGCAGTACTTC
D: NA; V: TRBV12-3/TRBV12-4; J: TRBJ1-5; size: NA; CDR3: CASSRSQPQHF; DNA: TGTGCCAGCAGCAGAAGTCAGCCCCAGCATTTT
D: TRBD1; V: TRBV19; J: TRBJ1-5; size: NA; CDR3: CASSDPGQGIGYQPQHF; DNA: TGTGCCAGTAGTGACCCGGGACAGGGGATCGGGTATCAGCCCCAGCATTTT
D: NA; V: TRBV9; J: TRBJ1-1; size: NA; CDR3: CASSVGGPLTEAFF; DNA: TGTGCCAGCAGCGTAGGCGGCCCTCTCACTGAAGCTTTCTTT
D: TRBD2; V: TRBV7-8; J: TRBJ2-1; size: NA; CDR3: CASSPGLAVYNEQFF; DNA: TGTGCCAGCAGCCCCGGACTAGCGGTCTACAATGAGCAGTTCTTC
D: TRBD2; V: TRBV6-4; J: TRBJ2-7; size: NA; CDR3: CASIERGIYEQYF; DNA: TGTGCCAGCATCGAGCGGGGTATCTACGAGCAGTACTTC
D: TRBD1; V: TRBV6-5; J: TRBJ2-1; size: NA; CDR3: CASSRDRGYNEQFF; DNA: TGTGCCAGCAGCCGGGACAGGGGGTACAATGAGCAGTTCTTC
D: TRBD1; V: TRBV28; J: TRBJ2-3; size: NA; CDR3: CASSLFAAGGNTDTQYF; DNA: TGTGCCAGCAGTTTATTCGCGGCAGGGGGTAACACAGATACGCAGTATTTT
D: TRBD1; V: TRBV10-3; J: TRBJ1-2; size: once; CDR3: CAISQATGYGYTF; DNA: TGTGCCATCAGTCAAGCGACAGGGTATGGCTACACCTTC
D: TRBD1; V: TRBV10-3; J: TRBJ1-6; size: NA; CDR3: CATRQPGGNSPLHF; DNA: TGTGCCACGCGACAGCCAGGGGGAAATTCACCCCTCCACTTT
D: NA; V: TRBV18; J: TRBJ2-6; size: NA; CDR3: CASSPPNRINYWGANVLTF; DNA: TGTGCCAGCTCACCACCAAACAGGATAAACTATTGGGGGGCCAACGTCCTGACTTTC
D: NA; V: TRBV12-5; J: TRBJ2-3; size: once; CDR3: CASAGDTRTDTQYF; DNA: TGTGCTAGTGCAGGGGACACTCGCACAGATACGCAGTATTTT
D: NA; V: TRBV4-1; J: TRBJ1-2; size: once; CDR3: CASSQTGGVGFGYTF; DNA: TGCGCCAGCAGCCAAACGGGGGGGGTAGGATTTGGCTACACCTTC
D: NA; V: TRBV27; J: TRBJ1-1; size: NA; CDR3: CASSSLSSWSGGYTEAFF; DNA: TGTGCCAGCAGTTCCCTCTCTTCCTGGTCAGGCGGGTACACTGAAGCTTTCTTT
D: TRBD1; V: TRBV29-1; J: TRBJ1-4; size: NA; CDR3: CSARTGNEKLFF; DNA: TGCAGCGCCAGGACAGGGAATGAAAAACTGTTTTTT
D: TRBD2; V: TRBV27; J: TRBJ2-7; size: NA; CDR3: CASSEAGEVYEQYF; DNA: TGTGCCAGCAGTGAGGCGGGAGAGGTTTACGAGCAGTACTTC
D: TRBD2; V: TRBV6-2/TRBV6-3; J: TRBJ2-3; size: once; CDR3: CASSYEVGTSVADTQYF; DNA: TGTGCCAGCAGTTACGAAGTGGGGACTAGCGTGGCAGATACGCAGTATTTT
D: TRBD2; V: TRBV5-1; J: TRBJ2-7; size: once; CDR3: CASSRGTSAQSSYEQYF; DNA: TGCGCCAGCAGCCGCGGGACTAGCGCCCAGAGCTCCTACGAGCAGTACTTC
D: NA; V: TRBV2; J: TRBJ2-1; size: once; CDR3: CASSEGGNEQFF; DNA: TGTGCCAGCAGTGAAGGCGGCAATGAGCAGTTCTTC
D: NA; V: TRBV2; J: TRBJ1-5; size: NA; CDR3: CASRPVVQDNQPQHF; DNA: TGTGCCAGCAGGCCGGTCGTACAGGACAATCAGCCCCAGCATTTT